This TCR beta chain was sequenced for a study of blood T cell repertoires in COVID-19. Study-level background: Samples came from the United States, Italy and Spain, spanning acute and convalescent COVID-19. Nucleic acid was either cDNA or gDNA, and it came from T cells, B-cell-depleted T cells, or PBMCs.

Original processing methods: How many nucleated cells were present was estimated from reference gene primer amplification. Produced via immunoSEQ multiplex PCR; TCRdb's table is partial and in-frame only. For V, J and clone size, that table is used; D and trimming come from the DNA. This sample carries approximately 130,000 clones, more than 75% of them seen once, and the ten largest clones take about 1.5%. On this clone itself: A junction boundary mismatches the germline segment, possibly from a read error.

Per germline, CDR1 SSHAT and CDR2 FNYEAQ (reference sequence). The CDR3 totals 13 residues. This TCR was sampled from a human donor in a cohort sampled during active COVID-19. Sequencing used peripheral blood. The chain is built from TRBV7-7 and TRBJ2-1, with D possibly matching TRBD1 (5 bases). This CDR3 is CASSKDSYNEQFF. The CDR3 DNA follows: TGTGCTAGCAGCAAAGACAGTTACAATGAGCAGTTCTTC.